This is a list of T cell receptor beta chains from one sample in a study of chemoradiotherapy in HPV16-positive cancers. Generated by immunoSEQ multiplex PCR, the TCRdb table keeps only in-frame clones and is missing some. The sample has 1,800 or so clones, 65% to 90% seen once; the top ten hold roughly 9.5%. Sequenced material: tumor tissue, taken from a patient who underwent chemoradiotherapy. Receptor source: a human donor with HPV-associated anogenital cancer. Each CDR3 is given with its conserved first and last residue. The D gene is left open where the match is weak. Not every row has a clone size; where given, it reads once, few, many or a size class.

TRBD2,NA,TRBJ2-1,TRBV11-2,TGTGCCAGCAGCCGTTCTAGCGGGGCCTTCCTAAGCTCCTACAATGAGCAGTTCTTC,CASSRSSGAFLSSYNEQFF
NA,NA,TRBJ1-3,TRBV4-1,TGCGCCAGCAGCCCCTCGGGGCGGCGGACCTCTGGAAACACCATATATTTT,CASSPSGRRTSGNTIYF
NA,NA,TRBJ2-5,TRBV6-6,TGTGCCAGCATCCCTGACAGGTCTTGGGAGCAGTACTTC,CASIPDRSWEQYF
NA,NA,TRBJ2-5,TRBV2,TGTGCCAGCAGTGTTCTAGCGGAGACCCAGTACTTC,CASSVLAETQYF
NA,NA,TRBJ2-1,TRBV20-1,TGCAGTGCTAGCTCTTGGAATGAGCAGTTCTTC,CSASSWNEQFF
NA,NA,TRBJ1-2,TRBV6-4,TGTGCCAGCAGCCCCCGCGGGGGGGGCGCTGGGGATGGCTACACCTTC,CASSPRGGGAGDGYTF
TRBD2,NA,TRBJ2-2,TRBV12-5,TGTGCTAGTGGTCCAAGGGCGGGGGGACTCGTCGGCGCGAACACCGGGGAGCTGTTTTTT,CASGPRAGGLVGANTGELFF
TRBD1,NA,TRBJ1-1,TRBV27,TGTGCCAGCAGGAGGACAGGGGCGAACACTGAAGCTTTCTTT,CASRRTGANTEAFF
NA,NA,TRBJ2-7,TRBV4-1,TGCGCCAGCAGCCGAAACCGGGACGCTAAGAGCTACGAGCAGTACTTC,CASSRNRDAKSYEQYF
NA,few,TRBJ2-3,TRBV5-8,TGTGCCAGCAGGCAGGAGAGGGGACACACAGATACGCAGTATTTT,CASRQERGHTDTQYF
TRBD1,NA,TRBJ2-7,TRBV6-1,TGTGCCAGCAGTGAAGGGGACAGGGGCTACGAGCAGTACTTC,CASSEGDRGYEQYF
NA,NA,TRBJ2-4,TRBV6-6,TGTGCCAGCAGCCGTCCACGAAACATTCAGTACTTC,CASSRPRNIQYF
TRBD1,NA,TRBJ1-1,TRBV10-3,TGTGCCATCAGTGAGCCTGGGACAGGGAACACTGAAGCTTTCTTT,CAISEPGTGNTEAFF
NA,few,TRBJ2-1,TRBV6-4,TGTGCCAGCAGTGACGGAAACGAGGGGAATGAGCAGTTCTTC,CASSDGNEGNEQFF
TRBD1,NA,TRBJ2-1,TRBV7-9,TGTGCCAGCAGCTCGGGGACAGGGGAATCCTACAATGAGCAGTTCTTC,CASSSGTGESYNEQFF
NA,NA,TRBJ1-6,TRBV7-2,TGTGCCAGCAGCACTCAGGGGATGTCCTATAATTCACCCCTCCACTTT,CASSTQGMSYNSPLHF
NA,NA,TRBJ2-1,TRBV6-4,TGTGCCAGCAGTGACGGGGAGTTTACTGAGCAGTTCTTC,CASSDGEFTEQFF
NA,few,TRBJ1-5,TRBV4-2,TGTGCCAGCAGCCAAGATTCCAGGTCCAATCAGCCCCAGCATTTT,CASSQDSRSNQPQHF
NA,NA,TRBJ2-7,TRBV19,TGTGCCAGTAAGGGCTCCTCCTACGAGCAGTACTTC,CASKGSSYEQYF
TRBD2,NA,TRBJ2-7,TRBV11-3,TGTGCCAGCAGCTTACTTGGACTAGTCCCTTGCTACGAGCAGTACTTC,CASSLLGLVPCYEQYF
TRBD1,few,TRBJ1-6,TRBV5-1,TGCGCCAGCAGCCGGGACAGGGGGCGGAATTCACCCCTCCACTTT,CASSRDRGRNSPLHF